This T cell receptor beta chain was identified in a study of lymphopenia after photon versus proton radiotherapy. General study findings and limits: Relative stability marked proton patients; photon patients lost diversity and naive cells. After lymphocyte nadir, photon-treated repertoires showed oligoclonal expansion, especially CD8+ Temra.

Sequencing was performed with immunoSEQ multiplex PCR; in TCRdb, only in-frame clones are kept and a portion is missing. The sample has around 63,000 clones, about 90% seen once. A note on this clone: Its antigen is not identified.

The CDR3 runs to 15 residues. CDR1 is SGHTA, CDR2 FQGNSA, per germline. Unmatched junction bases numbered 4, after V lost 4 bases and J lost 3 bases. J is TRBJ1-4 and V is TRBV7-2, with 8 bases that match TRBD1. The TCR was taken from a man in his forties with gastric cancer. The source was peripheral blood, collected from a patient treated with photon-based radiotherapy. For the CDR3, the DNA is TGTGCCAGCAGCTCCCAACAGGGGGCTAATGAAAAACTGTTTTTT. Translation: CASSSQQGANEKLFF.